The rows below give T cell receptor beta chains drawn from one sample of a study of CD8 T cells in Susac syndrome. From the immunoSEQ multiplex PCR reads, TCRdb called clonotypes with MiXCR, one entry per CDR3 protein. Here the sample spans more than 80,000 distinct CDR3 sequences, less than 95% being singletons. Material for sequencing was CD8+ T cells from PBMCs. These receptors were taken from a human donor with Susac syndrome. CDR3s include the opening cysteine and the closing phenylalanine or tryptophan. D genes are given only for firm matches. Expanded clones are given a class, and other clones once, few, many or no size at all.

>TRBJ1-6|TRBD1|TRBV27|-
CASSRGQTNSPLHF
>TRBJ1-4|-|TRBV15|-
CATSNPGTQEKLFF
>TRBJ1-5|-|TRBV20-1|-
CSARDLGGHNQPQHF
>TRBJ1-2|-|TRBV3-1|-
CASSQDGGWAYGYTF
>TRBJ2-4|-|TRBV29-1|-
CSVETGGKNIQYF
>TRBJ1-5|-|TRBV5-4|once
CAMPRAPWNQPQHF
>TRBJ2-3|TRBD2|TRBV9|-
CASSPLAGGPTDTQYF
>TRBJ2-2|-|TRBV5-4|-
CAKGSGPVILNTGELFF
>TRBJ1-2|-|TRBV29-1|-
CSVRGDMTRGYTF
>TRBJ2-7|-|TRBV15|-
CATSRGELYEQYF
>TRBJ1-5|TRBD1|TRBV27|-
CASSIQGASVQPQHF
>TRBJ2-1|-|TRBV7-3|-
CASSSGTNNEQFF
>TRBJ1-2|-|TRBV12-3/TRBV12-4|few
CASSLGGSNYGYTF